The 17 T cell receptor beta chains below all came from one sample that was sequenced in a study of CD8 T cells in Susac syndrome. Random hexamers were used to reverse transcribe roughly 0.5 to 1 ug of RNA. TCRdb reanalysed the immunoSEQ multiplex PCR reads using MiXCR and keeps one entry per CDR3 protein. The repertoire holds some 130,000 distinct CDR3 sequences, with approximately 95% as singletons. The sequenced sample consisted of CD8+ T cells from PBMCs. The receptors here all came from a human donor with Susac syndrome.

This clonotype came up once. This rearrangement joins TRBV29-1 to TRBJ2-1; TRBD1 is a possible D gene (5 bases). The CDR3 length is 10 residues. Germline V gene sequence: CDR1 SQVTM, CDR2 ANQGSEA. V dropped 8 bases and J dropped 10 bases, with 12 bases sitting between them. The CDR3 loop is CSSLDIEQFF. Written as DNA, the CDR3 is TGCAGCTCCTTGGACATAGAGCAGTTCTTC.

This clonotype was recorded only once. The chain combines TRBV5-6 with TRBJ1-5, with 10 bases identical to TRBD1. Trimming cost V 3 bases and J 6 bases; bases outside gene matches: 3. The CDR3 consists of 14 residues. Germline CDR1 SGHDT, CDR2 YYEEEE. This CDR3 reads CASSWGTGAQPQHF. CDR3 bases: TGTGCCAGCAGCTGGGGGACAGGGGCTCAGCCCCAGCATTTT.

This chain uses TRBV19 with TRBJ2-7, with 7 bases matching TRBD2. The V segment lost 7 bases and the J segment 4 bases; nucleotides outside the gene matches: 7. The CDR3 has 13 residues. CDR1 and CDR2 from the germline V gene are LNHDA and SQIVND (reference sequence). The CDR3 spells CASNGRERYEQYF. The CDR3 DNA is TGTGCCAGTAATGGGCGGGAGCGGTACGAGCAGTACTTC.

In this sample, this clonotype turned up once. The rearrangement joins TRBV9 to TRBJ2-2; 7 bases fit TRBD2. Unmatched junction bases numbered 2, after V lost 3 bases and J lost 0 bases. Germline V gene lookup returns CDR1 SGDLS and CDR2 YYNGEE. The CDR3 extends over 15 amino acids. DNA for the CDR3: TGTGCCAGCAGCGAGACTAGCACGAACACCGGGGAGCTGTTTTTT. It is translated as CASSETSTNTGELFF.

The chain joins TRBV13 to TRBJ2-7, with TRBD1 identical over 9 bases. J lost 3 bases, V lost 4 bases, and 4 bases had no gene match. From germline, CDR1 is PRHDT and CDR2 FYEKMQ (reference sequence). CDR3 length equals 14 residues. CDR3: CASSSRDRDYEQYF. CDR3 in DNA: TGTGCCAGCAGCTCCCGGGACAGGGACTACGAGCAGTACTTC.

This chain's CDR3 is CAWEPGLGAYEQYF. The CDR3 region has the DNA TGTGCCTGGGAGCCGGGACTAGGGGCCTACGAGCAGTACTTC. The rearrangement links TRBV30 to TRBJ2-7, with 8 bases aligning to TRBD2. V lost 5 bases, J lost 2 bases, and 8 bases stayed unmatched. Germline V lookup: CDR1 GTSNPN, CDR2 SVGIG (reference sequence). The CDR3 sequence is 14 residues long.

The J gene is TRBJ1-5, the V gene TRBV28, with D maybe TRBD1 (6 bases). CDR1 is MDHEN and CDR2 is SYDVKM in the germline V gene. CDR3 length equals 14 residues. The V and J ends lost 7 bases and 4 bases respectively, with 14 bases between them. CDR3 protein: CASTSGTTNQPQHF. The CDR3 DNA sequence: TGTGCCAGCACATCCGGGACAACTAATCAGCCCCAGCATTTT.

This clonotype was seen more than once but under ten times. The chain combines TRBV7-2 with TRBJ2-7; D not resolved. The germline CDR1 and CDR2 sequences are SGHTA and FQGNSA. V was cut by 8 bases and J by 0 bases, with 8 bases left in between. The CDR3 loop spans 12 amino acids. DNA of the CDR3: TGTGCCAGCTCGGTGAGCTCCTACGAGCAGTACTTC. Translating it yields CASSVSSYEQYF.

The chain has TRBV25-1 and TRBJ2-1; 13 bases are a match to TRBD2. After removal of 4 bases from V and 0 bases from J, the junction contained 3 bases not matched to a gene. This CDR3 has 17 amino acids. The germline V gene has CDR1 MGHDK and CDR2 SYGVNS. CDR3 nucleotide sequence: TGTGCCAGCAGTGCCGGGACTAGCGGGGTCTCCTACAATGAGCAGTTCTTC. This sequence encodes CASSAGTSGVSYNEQFF. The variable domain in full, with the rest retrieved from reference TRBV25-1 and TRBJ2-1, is EADIYQTPRYLVIGTGKKITLECSQTMGHDKMYWYQQDPGMELHLIHYSYGVNSTEKGDLSSESTVSRIRTEHFPLTLESARPSHTSQYLCASSAGTSGVSYNEQFFGPGTRLTVL.

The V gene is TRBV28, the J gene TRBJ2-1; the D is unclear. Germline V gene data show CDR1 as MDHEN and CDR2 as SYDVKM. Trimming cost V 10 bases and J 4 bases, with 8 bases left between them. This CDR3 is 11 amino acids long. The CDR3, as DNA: TGTGCCAACTTGCAATACAATGAGCAGTTCTTC. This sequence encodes CANLQYNEQFF.

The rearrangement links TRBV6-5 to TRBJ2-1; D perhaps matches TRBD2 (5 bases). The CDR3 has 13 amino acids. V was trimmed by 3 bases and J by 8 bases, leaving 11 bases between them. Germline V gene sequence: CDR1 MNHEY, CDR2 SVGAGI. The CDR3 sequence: CASSYVGEDEQFF. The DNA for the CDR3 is TGTGCCAGCAGTTATGTGGGAGAGGATGAGCAGTTCTTC.

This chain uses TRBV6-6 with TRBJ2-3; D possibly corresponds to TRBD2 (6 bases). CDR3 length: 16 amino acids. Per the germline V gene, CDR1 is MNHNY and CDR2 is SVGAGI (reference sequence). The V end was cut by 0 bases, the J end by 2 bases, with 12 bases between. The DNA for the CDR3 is TGTGCCAGCAGTTACTCGGAGGCGGGAAACACAGATACGCAGTATTTT. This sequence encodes CASSYSEAGNTDTQYF.

CDR3 DNA: TGTGCCAGCAGCGTAGACGGGCAGACCCAGTACTTC. Translated: CASSVDGQTQYF. The chain couples TRBV9 to TRBJ2-5; D call uncertain. The V and J ends lost 0 bases and 6 bases respectively, with 6 bases between them. Germline-derived CDR1 and CDR2 are SGDLS and YYNGEE. CDR3 length equals 12 residues.

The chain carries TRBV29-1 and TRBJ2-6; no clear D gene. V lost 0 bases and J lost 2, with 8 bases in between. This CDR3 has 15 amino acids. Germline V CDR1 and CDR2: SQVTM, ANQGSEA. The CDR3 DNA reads TGCAGCGTTGAAGATCGAGCCCCTGGGGCCAACGTCCTGACTTTC. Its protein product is CSVEDRAPGANVLTF.

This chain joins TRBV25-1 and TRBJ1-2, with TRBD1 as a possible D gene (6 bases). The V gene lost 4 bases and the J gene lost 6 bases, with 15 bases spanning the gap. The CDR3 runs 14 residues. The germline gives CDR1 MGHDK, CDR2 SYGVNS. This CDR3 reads CASSGQGKEDGYTF. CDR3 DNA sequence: TGTGCCAGCAGTGGGCAGGGGAAGGAGGATGGCTACACCTTC.

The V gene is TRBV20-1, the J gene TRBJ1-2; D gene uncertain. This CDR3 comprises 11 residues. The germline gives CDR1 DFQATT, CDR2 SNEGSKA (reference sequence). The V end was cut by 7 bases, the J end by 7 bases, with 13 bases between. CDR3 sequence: CSDGTGPGYTF. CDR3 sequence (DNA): TGCAGTGACGGCACTGGGCCTGGCTACACCTTC.

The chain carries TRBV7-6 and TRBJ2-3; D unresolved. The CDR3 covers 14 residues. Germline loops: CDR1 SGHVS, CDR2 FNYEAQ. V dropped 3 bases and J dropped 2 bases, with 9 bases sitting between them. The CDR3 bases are TGTGCCAGCAGCTTCGGCAGCTACACAGATACGCAGTATTTT. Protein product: CASSFGSYTDTQYF.